Below, 27 T cell receptor beta chains from the same sample are listed, as sequenced in a study of blood T cell repertoires in COVID-19. Data came from immunoSEQ multiplex PCR; TCRdb stores just in-frame clones and leaves some out. This sample has over 70,000 clones, with 76% found just once. Sequencing input: peripheral blood. These receptors originate from a man aged 70 or older with active or convalescent COVID-19.

The chain uses TRBV28 and TRBJ1-4; perhaps TRBD1 as D (5 bases). This CDR3 has 12 amino acids. Looked up from germline, CDR1 is MDHEN and CDR2 is SYDVKM. V was clipped by 8 bases and J by 13 bases, with 17 bases between them. CDR3 nucleotide sequence: TGTGCCAGCCCGATCCAGCGGGGCGGACTGTTTTTT. Residues: CASPIQRGGLFF. Full variable domain (missing parts from reference TRBV28 and TRBJ1-4): DVKVTQSSRYLVKRTGEKVFLECVQDMDHENMFWYRQDPGLGLRLIYFSYDVKMKEKGDIPEGYSVSREKKERFSLILESASTNQTSMYLCASPIQRGGLFFGSGTQLSVL.

This clone was seen a handful of times. The rearrangement links TRBV11-2 to TRBJ2-1; 9 bases match TRBD2. The trim removed 3 bases at V and 0 bases at J, leaving 6 bases unmatched. The CDR3 spans 17 residues. Germline lookup yields CDR1 SGHAT and CDR2 FQNNGV. CDR3: CASSLGGGASSYNEQFF. Here the CDR3 DNA reads TGTGCCAGCAGCTTGGGCGGGGGGGCTAGCTCCTACAATGAGCAGTTCTTC.

The CDR3 sequence is CATISGVGANVLTF. The DNA of the CDR3 is TGTGCCACCATCTCCGGGGTTGGGGCCAACGTCCTGACTTTC. The chain is built from TRBV6-5 and TRBJ2-6, with D perhaps TRBD2 (5 bases). Germline assignment: CDR1 MNHEY and CDR2 SVGAGI. V gave up 10 bases and J gave up 3 bases, with 13 bases separating them. This CDR3 has 14 amino acids.

This chain joins TRBV7-9 and TRBJ2-1, with 8 bases lining up with TRBD2. The germline V gene has CDR1 SEHNR and CDR2 FQNEAQ (reference sequence). The CDR3 spans 13 residues. V was pared by 5 bases and J by 5 bases, with 2 bases of the junction left unmatched. This CDR3 is CASSTSGNNEQFF. CDR3 in DNA: TGTGCCAGCAGCACTAGCGGCAACAATGAGCAGTTCTTC.

The genes are TRBV6-5 and TRBJ1-3; 7 bases are shared with TRBD1. Trimming took 0 bases from V and 5 from J; bases not matched to a gene: 4. Germline CDR1 reads MNHEY; CDR2 reads SVGAGI. The CDR3 has 15 residues. The CDR3 loop reads CASSYSGTARNTIYF. CDR3 bases: TGTGCCAGCAGTTACTCGGGGACAGCGCGAAACACCATATATTTT.

This clone was seen a few times. This chain joins TRBV11-3 and TRBJ2-1; unclear D gene. Per germline, CDR1 SGHNT and CDR2 YENEEA. The CDR3 sequence is 12 residues long. V was pared by 3 bases and J by 10 bases, with 10 bases between. The CDR3 here is CASSLIYSEQFF. The CDR3 DNA is TGTGCCAGCAGCTTGATATACAGCGAGCAGTTCTTC.

The chain combines TRBV30 with TRBJ1-3; D call uncertain. Germline lookup yields CDR1 GTSNPN and CDR2 SVGIG (reference sequence). The CDR3 is made up of 12 amino acids. The CDR3, as DNA: TGTGGTCTAGGGAGCTCTGGAAACACCATATATTTT. Translated, it gives CGLGSSGNTIYF.

This chain joins TRBV28 and TRBJ2-2; D may be TRBD2 (5 bases). The CDR3 extends over 14 amino acids. Trimming cost V 7 bases and J 6 bases, with 15 bases left between them. Looked up from germline, CDR1 is MDHEN and CDR2 is SYDVKM. The CDR3 loop reads CASTTMGEAGELFF. The CDR3 DNA sequence: TGTGCCAGCACCACTATGGGAGAGGCCGGGGAGCTGTTTTTT.

The chain combines TRBV3-1 (or the pseudogene TRBV3-2) with TRBJ2-3; TRBD1 is a possible D gene (6 bases). Trimming removed 1 base from V and 2 bases from J, with 16 bases in between. CDR1 and CDR2 (germline): LGHDT, YNNKEL (reference sequence). This CDR3 spans 17 amino acids. The CDR3 sequence: CASSQVTGFGNTDTQYF. The DNA of the CDR3 is TGTGCCAGCAGCCAAGTAACAGGGTTTGGGAACACAGATACGCAGTATTTT.

V and J are TRBV7-9 and TRBJ2-4, with 9 nucleotides matching TRBD1. CDR1 and CDR2 (germline): SEHNR, FQNEAQ (reference sequence). V lost 2 bases to trimming and J lost 9 bases; unmatched junction nucleotides: 14. This CDR3 is 17 amino acids long. This CDR3 reads CASSLKGDRVGQGIQYF. CDR3 in DNA: TGTGCCAGCAGCTTAAAAGGGGACAGGGTTGGCCAGGGCATTCAGTACTTC.

The V gene is TRBV21-1, the J gene TRBJ2-7; TRBD1 reflects the table's D call only, with no check against the DNA. TRBV21-1 represents a pseudogene. CDR3 size: 15 residues. CDR3 in DNA: TGTGCCAGCAGCAGACTTAGGACAGTGCTTGACGAGCAGTACTTC. It yields the protein CASSRLRTVLDEQYF.

The V call is TRBV4-1, the J call TRBJ1-5; 7 positions agree with TRBD1. There are 15 residues in the CDR3. After removal of 0 bases from V and 6 bases from J, the junction contained 5 bases not matched to a gene. CDR1 is MGHRA and CDR2 is YSYEKL in the germline V gene. The CDR3 protein is CASSQELRGPQPQHF. CDR3 nucleotide sequence: TGCGCCAGCAGCCAAGAATTAAGGGGGCCTCAGCCCCAGCATTTT.

The V gene is TRBV6-2 or TRBV6-3, the J gene TRBJ2-7; D remains unclear. The length of the CDR3 is 12 residues. V dropped 2 bases and J dropped 3 bases, with 5 bases sitting between them. Germline CDR1 reads MNHEY; CDR2 reads SVGEGT. CDR3 loop: CASSYLLYEQYF. The CDR3 DNA reads as TGTGCCAGCAGTTACCTCCTCTACGAGCAGTACTTC.

This chain joins TRBV5-1 and TRBJ1-1; maybe TRBD1 (5 bases). CDR1 SGHRS and CDR2 YFSETQ come from the germline V gene. V dropped 1 base and J dropped 2 bases, with 12 bases sitting between them. The CDR3 has 15 amino acids. The CDR3 sequence is CASSLRGASNTEAFF. CDR3 DNA: TGCGCCAGCAGCTTGAGGGGCGCAAGCAACACTGAAGCTTTCTTT.

The V gene is TRBV19, the J gene TRBJ1-5; TRBD1 matches at 7 bases. The CDR3 is 16 residues long. The J segment lost 6 bases and the V segment lost 3 bases, leaving 11 bases of the junction unmatched. The germline CDR1 and CDR2 sequences are LNHDA and SQIVND (reference sequence). The CDR3 DNA sequence: TGTGCCAGTAGTATTGGTTTCCAGGGGGACGCTCAGCCCCAGCATTTT. Amino acids: CASSIGFQGDAQPQHF.

The chain couples TRBV29-1 to TRBJ1-2; TRBD1 is a possible D gene (5 bases). This CDR3 spans 14 amino acids. The germline V and J ends were trimmed by 4 bases and 13 bases, with 25 bases remaining between them. Germline assignment: CDR1 SQVTM and CDR2 ANQGSEA. CDR3 residues: CSVALDTGIGSGTF. As DNA, the CDR3 is TGCAGCGTTGCCCTGGACACGGGGATCGGGAGTGGCACCTTC.

The chain is built from TRBV12-3 or TRBV12-4 and TRBJ1-1, with unresolved D. Trimming pared 3 bases from V and 4 bases from J, leaving 6 bases between. CDR3 length: 12 residues. CDR3 protein: CASSFIVTEAFF. CDR3 nucleotide sequence: TGTGCCAGCAGTTTCATTGTCACTGAAGCTTTCTTT.

The chain joins TRBV30 to TRBJ2-2; maybe TRBD2 (5 bases). CDR1 and CDR2 from the germline V gene are GTSNPN and SVGIG (reference sequence). This CDR3 contains 15 residues. Trimming cost V 2 bases and J 5 bases, with 15 bases left between them. The CDR3 bases are TGTGCCTGGAGTTACTACGGGCGAGGGACCGGGGAGCTGTTTTTT. It encodes CAWSYYGRGTGELFF.

This clone was counted once. The rearrangement joins TRBV7-2 to TRBJ2-1; the D is unclear. Germline CDR1 reads SGHTA; CDR2 reads FQGNSA. The CDR3 contains 14 residues. Trimming shortened V by 1 base and J by 5 bases, and 9 bases separated the two germline ends. The CDR3 coding sequence is TGTGCCAGCAGCTTAGTAGTAGCCAACAATGAGCAGTTCTTC. This encodes CASSLVVANNEQFF.

The chain combines TRBV4-2 with TRBJ1-4; D is ambiguous. The CDR3 sequence is 16 residues long. Trimming pared 0 bases from V and 3 bases from J, leaving 11 bases between. Per germline, CDR1 LGHNA and CDR2 YNFKEQ. The CDR3 loop reads CASSQEGRDPNEKLFF. The CDR3, as DNA: TGTGCCAGCAGCCAAGAAGGGCGGGATCCTAATGAAAAACTGTTTTTT.

There are a few counts of this clone. V usage is TRBV28 and J usage is TRBJ2-2; D may be TRBD1 (6 bases). Germline-derived CDR1 and CDR2 are MDHEN and SYDVKM. The CDR3 covers 17 residues. The V end lost 2 bases, the J end lost 5 bases, and 18 bases lay between the germline ends. CDR3 sequence: CASSLPYSQGSTGELFF. CDR3 DNA: TGTGCCAGCAGTTTACCCTATTCACAGGGTTCGACCGGGGAGCTGTTTTTT.

There are a few counts of this clone. J is TRBJ2-5 and V is TRBV2; D might be TRBD1 (7 bases). Germline V CDR1 and CDR2: SNHLY, FYNNEI. This CDR3 spans 13 amino acids. The germline V and J ends were trimmed by 8 bases and 3 bases, with 13 bases remaining between them. CDR3 DNA: TGTGCCAGCCCAGGGGGGACAGAAGAGACCCAGTACTTC. Encoded protein: CASPGGTEETQYF.

V gene TRBV7-2 combines with J gene TRBJ2-7, with 7 bases matching TRBD2. Germline CDR1 and CDR2: SGHTA and FQGNSA. The CDR3 is 14 residues long. The V and J ends lost 3 bases and 3 bases, in that order; junction bases with no gene match: 5. The CDR3 protein is CASSFGGRFYEQYF. The CDR3 DNA follows: TGTGCCAGCAGCTTCGGGGGGAGGTTCTACGAGCAGTACTTC.

The chain combines TRBV7-2 with TRBJ1-1; no definite D call. From germline, CDR1 is SGHTA and CDR2 FQGNSA. V was pared by 2 bases and J by 3 bases, with 16 bases between. The length of the CDR3 is 16 residues. The chain's CDR3 is CASSLKSGSVYTEAFF. In nucleotides, the CDR3 is TGTGCCAGCAGCTTAAAATCAGGTTCGGTGTACACTGAAGCTTTCTTT.

The CDR3 DNA reads TGTGCCAGCAGCTTAACGGTGAACACCGGGGAGCTGTTTTTT. Residues: CASSLTVNTGELFF. This chain links TRBV7-9 with TRBJ2-2; no reliable D call. The CDR3 extends over 14 amino acids. The V gene's germline CDR1 is SEHNR and CDR2 FQNEAQ (reference sequence). V was pared by 2 bases and J by 1 base, with 5 bases between.

In DNA form, the CDR3 reads TGCGCCAGCAGCCGGGCGGGGGAGGGGACTGAAGCTTTCTTT. Translation gives CASSRAGEGTEAFF. This chain joins TRBV5-1 and TRBJ1-1, with D possibly TRBD1 on 5 matching bases. The CDR3 is made up of 14 amino acids. Germline values: CDR1 SGHRS, CDR2 YFSETQ. V lost 4 bases, J lost 5 bases, and 15 bases lay in between. The full variable domain, completed using reference TRBV5-1 and TRBJ1-1, is KAGVTQTPRYLIKTRGQQVTLSCSPISGHRSVSWYQQTPGQGLQFLFEYFSETQRNKGNFPGRFSGRQFSNSRSEMNVSTLELGDSALYLCASSRAGEGTEAFFGQGTRLTVV.

The chain combines TRBV6-5 with TRBJ1-6; D unresolved. Looked up from germline, CDR1 is MNHEY and CDR2 is SVGAGI. V was clipped by 0 bases and J by 10 bases, with 13 bases between them. This CDR3 is 15 amino acids long. Here the CDR3 DNA reads TGTGCCAGCAGTTACTCGAATAGAGCTAGCTCACCCCTCCACTTT. This translates into CASSYSNRASSPLHF.